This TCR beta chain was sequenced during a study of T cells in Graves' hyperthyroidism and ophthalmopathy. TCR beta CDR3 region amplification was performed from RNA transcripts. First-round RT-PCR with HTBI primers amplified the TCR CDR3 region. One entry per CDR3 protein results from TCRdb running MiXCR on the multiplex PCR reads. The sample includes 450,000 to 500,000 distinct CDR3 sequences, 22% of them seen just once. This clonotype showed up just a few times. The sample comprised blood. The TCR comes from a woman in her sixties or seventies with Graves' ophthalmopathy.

As DNA, the CDR3 is TGTGCCAGCAGCCACCCCGACTATGAGCAGTTCTTC. It encodes CASSHPDYEQFF. The chain has TRBV3-1 and TRBJ2-1; D ambiguous. Germline assignment: CDR1 LGHDT and CDR2 YNNKEL (reference sequence). The CDR3 has 12 amino acids. V lost 3 bases and J lost 8, with 8 bases in between.